These 18 T cell receptor beta chains were all obtained from the same sample, sequenced in a study of blood T cell repertoires in COVID-19. This table comes from immunoSEQ multiplex PCR, and its TCRdb copy is limited to in-frame clones, with some not included. Seen here are 250,000 to 300,000 clones, roughly 93% observed once, and the top ten hold about 2.3%. The sample taken for sequencing was PBMCs or T cells enriched from blood (not recorded which). These receptors came from a woman in her forties with acute COVID-19.

The chain links TRBV28 to TRBJ1-6, with 10 bases fitting TRBD1. Germline loops: CDR1 MDHEN, CDR2 SYDVKM. The CDR3 has 17 amino acids. Trimming took 5 bases from V and 7 from J; bases not matched to a gene: 11. This CDR3 is CASSLETGGAWNSPLHF. The CDR3 DNA reads as TGTGCCAGCAGTCTCGAGACAGGGGGCGCGTGGAATTCACCCCTCCACTTT.

The chain carries TRBV5-4 and TRBJ2-7; tentative D call: TRBD1 (6 bases). The CDR3 loop spans 14 amino acids. V shed 3 bases and J shed 0 bases, with 10 bases lying between them. Germline V gene lookup returns CDR1 SGHNT and CDR2 YYREEE (reference sequence). CDR3 residues: CASSSDSSSYEQYF. Here the CDR3 DNA reads TGTGCCAGCAGCTCGGACAGTTCCTCCTACGAGCAGTACTTC.

The table lists this clone with a few counts. The chain is built from TRBV7-8 and TRBJ2-7; D call uncertain. The CDR3 length is 12 residues. Germline lookup yields CDR1 SGHVS and CDR2 FQNEAQ. Between the trimmed V and J ends, which lost 5 bases and 0 bases, there was a span of 5 bases. The CDR3 spells CASSPYSYEQYF. CDR3 sequence (DNA): TGTGCCAGCAGCCCCTACTCCTACGAGCAGTACTTC.

The V call is TRBV6-5, the J call TRBJ1-1; weak D call: TRBD1 (6 bases). V was pared by 9 bases and J by 3 bases, with 14 bases between. In germline, CDR1 is MNHEY, CDR2 SVGAGI. There are 13 residues in the CDR3. The CDR3 spells CASSFNRDTEAFF. CDR3 DNA: TGTGCCAGTTCATTCAACAGGGACACTGAAGCTTTCTTT.

The J gene is TRBJ1-2, the V gene TRBV24-1; 7 nucleotides line up with TRBD1. The CDR3 spans 15 residues. V was clipped by 4 bases and J by 4 bases; unmatched bases: 8. CDR1 KGHDR and CDR2 SFDVKD come from the germline V gene. The CDR3 sequence: CATSDAATGVYGYTF. CDR3 coding DNA: TGTGCCACCAGTGACGCCGCCACAGGGGTCTATGGCTACACCTTC.

The V and J genes are TRBV11-1 and TRBJ1-1; TRBD1 is a possible D gene (5 bases). The CDR3 contains 14 residues. Germline V gene sequence: CDR1 SGHAT, CDR2 FQDESV (reference sequence). V was trimmed by 3 bases and J by 7 bases, leaving 15 bases between them. The CDR3 coding sequence is TGTGCCAGCAGCTTTTCAGGGAATCTCGGTGAAGCTTTCTTT. Translated, it gives CASSFSGNLGEAFF. Filled out from reference TRBV11-1 and TRBJ1-1, the complete variable domain reads EAEVAQSPRYKITEKSQAVAFWCDPISGHATLYWYRQILGQGPELLVQFQDESVVDDSQLPKDRFSAERLKGVDSTLKIQPAELGDSAMYLCASSFSGNLGEAFFGQGTRLTVV.

The genes are TRBV30 and TRBJ1-5; a possible D gene is TRBD1 (6 bases). The CDR3 runs to 13 residues. Germline-derived CDR1 and CDR2 are GTSNPN and SVGIG (reference sequence). Trimming left V 2 bases short and J 3 bases short, with 8 bases between. CDR3: CAWSTGFNQPQHF. Here the CDR3 DNA reads TGTGCCTGGAGTACAGGGTTCAATCAGCCCCAGCATTTT.

The chain carries TRBV29-1 and TRBJ2-1; maybe TRBD2 (5 bases). Germline lookup yields CDR1 SQVTM and CDR2 ANQGSEA. Trimming left V 5 bases short and J 9 bases short, with 17 bases between. This CDR3 spans 13 amino acids. The CDR3 reads CSVPWSPGSEQFF. CDR3 DNA sequence: TGCAGCGTTCCCTGGTCCCCGGGAAGTGAGCAGTTCTTC.

This clone was seen a handful of times. The chain links TRBV14 to TRBJ1-5; no clear D gene. The CDR3 contains 12 residues. Trimming left V 6 bases short and J 9 bases short, with 12 bases between. Germline CDR1 and CDR2: SGHDN and FVKESK. The CDR3 DNA reads TGTGCCAGCAGAGGTGGATCAGGGCCCCAGCATTTT. Translated: CASRGGSGPQHF.

This chain uses TRBV5-6 with TRBJ2-5; D is perhaps TRBD1 (6 bases). The germline V gene encodes CDR1 SGHDT and CDR2 YYEEEE. Trimming took off 2 bases at V and 5 bases at J, with 22 bases between the two ends. This CDR3 contains 17 residues. CDR3 bases: TGTGCCAGCAGCTTAATCAAGTCAGGGGTATCGGAGGAGACCCAGTACTTC. It is translated as CASSLIKSGVSEETQYF.

V gene TRBV18 combines with J gene TRBJ2-7; TRBD1 agrees at 7 bases. Trimming at V came to 2 bases and at J to 3 bases, leaving 1 base not matched to a gene. The CDR3 is 13 amino acids. The germline gives CDR1 KGHSH, CDR2 LQKENI. The CDR3 sequence: CASSPGTVYEQYF. The CDR3 DNA reads TGTGCCAGCTCACCAGGGACAGTCTACGAGCAGTACTTC.

The rearrangement links TRBV5-4 to TRBJ1-6; D gene uncertain. This CDR3 has 13 amino acids. V lost 0 bases to trimming and J lost 6 bases, with 4 bases between them. The V gene's germline CDR1 is SGHNT and CDR2 YYREEE (reference sequence). The DNA of the CDR3 is TGTGCCAGCAGCTTGGCCGGTAATTCACCCCTCCACTTT. It yields the protein CASSLAGNSPLHF.

The chain recombines TRBV18 with TRBJ1-2; maybe TRBD1 (5 bases). There are 13 residues in the CDR3. Germline V gene lookup returns CDR1 KGHSH and CDR2 LQKENI. The V and J ends lost 2 bases and 5 bases respectively, with 9 bases between them. The DNA for the CDR3 is TGTGCCAGCTCACCAACACAGGATTATGGCTACACCTTC. Translation: CASSPTQDYGYTF.

This clone occurred once. V usage is TRBV5-3 and J usage is TRBJ1-3; the D is unclear. TRBV5-3 is an ORF, and what it does is uncertain. Trimming took 3 bases from V and 4 from J, leaving 14 bases between them. This CDR3 has 15 residues. The CDR3 coding sequence is TGTGCCAGAAGCTCTATACTAAGAAGGGGAAACACCATATATTTT. Translation: CARSSILRRGNTIYF.

V is TRBV9 and J is TRBJ2-2; D is possibly TRBD1 (5 bases). CDR3 length equals 15 residues. Trimming removed 5 bases from V and 5 bases from J, with 16 bases in between. Germline CDR1 SGDLS, CDR2 YYNGEE. The CDR3 here is CASRAPGIETGELFF. In DNA form, the CDR3 reads TGTGCCAGCAGGGCGCCAGGGATTGAAACCGGGGAGCTGTTTTTT.

A single count supports this clone. The chain recombines TRBV15 with TRBJ1-2; 8 bases align to TRBD1. Germline lookup yields CDR1 LNHNV and CDR2 YYDKDF (reference sequence). V lost 2 bases to trimming and J lost 1 base; unmatched junction nucleotides: 3. The CDR3 runs to 15 residues. DNA for the CDR3: TGTGCCACCAGCAGAATGGACAGGGATAACTATGGCTACACCTTC. Its translation is CATSRMDRDNYGYTF.

This clone was recorded once. The chain combines TRBV5-1 with TRBJ2-1; 9 positions agree with TRBD2. CDR3 size: 15 residues. Losses at the gene ends were 3 bases for V and 10 bases for J; bases not matched to a gene: 11. Germline V gene sequence: CDR1 SGHRS, CDR2 YFSETQ. CDR3 DNA sequence: TGCGCCAGCAGCTCGTCCGAGCGGGGGGTTGGAGAGCAGTTCTTC. Amino acid sequence: CASSSSERGVGEQFF.

J is TRBJ2-7 and V is TRBV4-3; 7 nucleotides line up with TRBD1. The CDR3 is made up of 15 amino acids. Germline CDR1 is LGHNA and CDR2 is YSLEER. Trimming at V came to 4 bases and at J to 0 bases, leaving 6 bases not matched to a gene. The CDR3 here is CASSRIRDSSYEQYF. CDR3 nucleotide sequence: TGCGCCAGCAGCCGCATCCGGGACAGCTCCTACGAGCAGTACTTC.